This entry features one TCR beta chain sequence. The protocol was immunoSEQ multiplex PCR, while the TCRdb copy is restricted to in-frame clones and leaves out a portion. The table lists approximately 160,000 clones, around 82% of them singletons. The data derive from a study of blood T cell repertoires in COVID-19. Study-level information: The United States, Italy and Spain were the sources of the acute and convalescent COVID-19 samples. The cDNA or gDNA used as material had been derived from T cells, B-cell-depleted T cells, or PBMCs.

Germline CDR1 MNHEY, CDR2 SVGAGI. V gave up 10 bases and J gave up 5 bases, with 14 bases separating them. There are 13 residues in the CDR3. The chain joins TRBV6-5 to TRBJ1-4; D call uncertain. The sequencing sample was made of peripheral blood. This clonotype originated in a man aged 18 to 30 with active or convalescent COVID-19. CDR3 DNA sequence: TGTGCCACCGGACCGAGGGTGAATGAAAAACTGTTTTTT. It is translated as CATGPRVNEKLFF.